This TCR beta chain was sequenced in a study of shared clonotypes between healthy human individuals. As for this clone: This CDR3 is also generated by other DNA sequences in the sample.

Original processing notes: In the immunoSEQ data, sequences were junction-only and lacked quality scores, so filtering differed. The table came from immunoSEQ multiplex PCR; TCRdb's copy has only in-frame clones and leaves some out. V and J calls and clone size are those listed in that table; D and trimming were worked out from the DNA. The table includes under 2.5 million clones, around 93% detected once. The specimen was naive CD4+ T cells from PBMCs. Subset noted: CD45RA+ positively selected. The sequence was obtained from a man aged 18 to 29 in good health. Some clones in this sample may be carry-over from other donors' samples.

CDR3 bases: TGTGCCAGCAGCGTAGGGACGGTCTCCTACAATGAGCAGTTCTTC. As protein: CASSVGTVSYNEQFF. The J gene is TRBJ2-1, the V gene TRBV9, with D unresolved. The CDR3 spans 15 residues. The V end lost 0 bases, the J end lost 0 bases, and 7 bases lay between the germline ends. Germline CDR1 reads SGDLS; CDR2 reads YYNGEE. The variable domain in full, completed from reference TRBV9 and TRBJ2-1, reads DSGVTQTPKHLITATGQRVTLRCSPRSGDLSVYWYQQSLDQGLQFLIQYYNGEERAKGNILERFSAQQFPDLHSELNLSSLELGDSALYFCASSVGTVSYNEQFFGPGTRLTVL.